A selection of T cell receptor beta chains follows, all from one sample in a study of CD8+ T cells in alopecia areata. Method: immunoSEQ multiplex PCR; TCRdb's copy keeps in-frame clones and lacks some. The sample holds around 130,000 clones; roughly 61% are singletons and the top ten take 3.5% to 5%. The starting material was CD4+ T cells sorted from blood, obtained at week 0. These receptors all come from a human donor with alopecia areata. Each CDR3 is given with its conserved first and last residue. Fields, in order: J gene, V gene, D gene, clone size, CDR3 protein, CDR3 DNA. A D gene is named only where the DNA matches it firmly. Size is omitted from some rows. Given values are once, few, many or a class for expanded clones.

J gene: TRBJ2-1; V gene: TRBV19; D gene: TRBD1; clone size: -; CDR3 protein: CASSISRTGGYNEQFF; CDR3 DNA: TGTGCCAGTAGTATTTCCAGGACAGGGGGATACAATGAGCAGTTCTTC
J gene: TRBJ2-3; V gene: TRBV9; D gene: -; clone size: -; CDR3 protein: CASSEQSYTDTQYF; CDR3 DNA: TGTGCCAGCAGCGAACAGAGTTACACAGATACGCAGTATTTT
J gene: TRBJ2-7; V gene: TRBV10-3; D gene: -; clone size: -; CDR3 protein: CAIAPGTYEQYF; CDR3 DNA: TGTGCCATCGCTCCCGGGACCTACGAGCAGTACTTC
J gene: TRBJ2-2; V gene: TRBV5-1; D gene: -; clone size: -; CDR3 protein: CASSLAGTTGAGELFF; CDR3 DNA: TGCGCCAGCAGTCTGGCCGGGACAACTGGGGCCGGGGAGCTGTTTTTT
J gene: TRBJ1-1; V gene: TRBV6-5; D gene: -; clone size: few; CDR3 protein: CASSYEGLPNTEAFF; CDR3 DNA: TGTGCCAGCAGTTACGAAGGACTGCCGAACACTGAAGCTTTCTTT
J gene: TRBJ1-5; V gene: TRBV5-6; D gene: -; clone size: -; CDR3 protein: CASSLGQALNQPQHF; CDR3 DNA: TGTGCCAGCAGCTTGGGCCAGGCCCTCAATCAGCCCCAGCATTTT
J gene: TRBJ2-3; V gene: TRBV7-2; D gene: TRBD2; clone size: -; CDR3 protein: CASSLQAGGADTQYF; CDR3 DNA: TGTGCCAGCAGCTTGCAAGCGGGGGGTGCAGATACGCAGTATTTT
J gene: TRBJ2-3; V gene: TRBV7-2; D gene: TRBD2; clone size: -; CDR3 protein: CASGAPAGGFQYF; CDR3 DNA: TGTGCCAGCGGAGCCCCAGCGGGGGGGTTCCAGTATTTT
J gene: TRBJ1-2; V gene: TRBV5-1; D gene: -; clone size: -; CDR3 protein: CASSLGGQSKYGYTF; CDR3 DNA: TGCGCCAGCAGCTTGGGAGGACAGAGCAAGTATGGCTACACCTTC
J gene: TRBJ2-1; V gene: TRBV25-1; D gene: TRBD2; clone size: -; CDR3 protein: CASEASRGLAGVEQFF; CDR3 DNA: TGTGCCAGCGAAGCGAGTAGAGGACTAGCAGGAGTTGAGCAGTTCTTC
J gene: TRBJ2-5; V gene: TRBV18; D gene: -; clone size: few; CDR3 protein: CASSPFAAPTQYF; CDR3 DNA: TGTGCCAGCTCACCATTCGCAGCACCGACCCAGTACTTC
J gene: TRBJ2-1; V gene: TRBV9; D gene: -; clone size: -; CDR3 protein: CASSVHGPPENNEQFF; CDR3 DNA: TGTGCCAGCAGCGTCCATGGGCCTCCTGAGAACAATGAGCAGTTCTTC
J gene: TRBJ2-3; V gene: TRBV5-1; D gene: TRBD2; clone size: few; CDR3 protein: CASSLRLAGESDTQYF; CDR3 DNA: TGCGCCAGCAGCTTGAGGCTAGCGGGGGAGTCAGATACGCAGTATTTT
J gene: TRBJ2-7; V gene: TRBV4-2; D gene: -; clone size: -; CDR3 protein: CASSQEGSGPYEQYF; CDR3 DNA: TGTGCCAGCAGCCAAGAGGGCAGCGGGCCATACGAGCAGTACTTC
J gene: TRBJ2-1; V gene: TRBV7-2; D gene: -; clone size: -; CDR3 protein: CASSLGLVSYNEQFF; CDR3 DNA: TGTGCCAGCAGCTTAGGACTAGTGTCCTACAATGAGCAGTTCTTC
J gene: TRBJ2-1; V gene: TRBV4-1; D gene: -; clone size: -; CDR3 protein: CASSHLMSKGGANNEQFF; CDR3 DNA: TGCGCCAGCAGCCACCTCATGTCTAAGGGGGGAGCTAACAATGAGCAGTTCTTC
J gene: TRBJ2-7; V gene: TRBV4-1; D gene: TRBD2; clone size: few; CDR3 protein: CASSQGRGDWDEQYF; CDR3 DNA: TGCGCCAGCAGCCAAGGGCGGGGGGATTGGGACGAGCAGTACTTC
J gene: TRBJ1-5; V gene: TRBV11-2; D gene: -; clone size: -; CDR3 protein: CASSLAGALQPQHF; CDR3 DNA: TGTGCCAGCAGCTTAGCGGGGGCTTTGCAGCCCCAGCATTTT
J gene: TRBJ1-3; V gene: TRBV28; D gene: -; clone size: -; CDR3 protein: CASRGASSGNTIYF; CDR3 DNA: TGTGCCTCGCGCGGAGCGTCCTCTGGAAACACCATATATTTT
J gene: TRBJ1-4; V gene: TRBV4-2; D gene: -; clone size: few; CDR3 protein: CASSPEKSNEKLFF; CDR3 DNA: TGTGCCAGCAGCCCCGAAAAGAGTAATGAAAAACTGTTTTTT
J gene: TRBJ1-1; V gene: TRBV6-1; D gene: -; clone size: -; CDR3 protein: CASSEARFSEAFF; CDR3 DNA: TGTGCCAGCAGTGAAGCTCGATTTTCTGAAGCTTTCTTT
J gene: TRBJ2-7; V gene: TRBV6-5; D gene: -; clone size: once; CDR3 protein: CASSYSPLGTYEQYF; CDR3 DNA: TGTGCCAGCAGTTACTCCCCCCTAGGTACCTACGAGCAGTACTTC
J gene: TRBJ2-2; V gene: TRBV29-1; D gene: -; clone size: -; CDR3 protein: CSAGFGAEELFF; CDR3 DNA: TGCAGCGCTGGATTTGGTGCTGAGGAGCTGTTTTTT
J gene: TRBJ2-7; V gene: TRBV30; D gene: TRBD2; clone size: -; CDR3 protein: CAWSAFLQTSGSSYEQYF; CDR3 DNA: TGTGCCTGGAGTGCCTTTCTCCAAACTAGCGGTTCTTCCTACGAGCAGTACTTC
J gene: TRBJ2-1; V gene: TRBV2; D gene: TRBD2; clone size: -; CDR3 protein: CASSSGLAGGHEQFF; CDR3 DNA: TGTGCCAGCAGCTCGGGACTAGCGGGGGGGCATGAGCAGTTCTTC
J gene: TRBJ2-7; V gene: TRBV13; D gene: -; clone size: -; CDR3 protein: CASSRGGQGYEQYF; CDR3 DNA: TGTGCCAGCAGCAGGGGTGGGCAGGGCTACGAGCAGTACTTC
J gene: TRBJ1-4; V gene: TRBV15; D gene: -; clone size: -; CDR3 protein: CATSRDFGTARAEKLFF; CDR3 DNA: TGTGCCACCAGCAGAGATTTTGGGACCGCCAGGGCTGAAAAACTGTTTTTT
J gene: TRBJ2-7; V gene: TRBV4-1; D gene: TRBD1; clone size: -; CDR3 protein: CASSQRAGTGAYEQYF; CDR3 DNA: TGCGCCAGCAGCCAAAGGGCCGGGACAGGGGCCTACGAGCAGTACTTC
J gene: TRBJ1-2; V gene: TRBV19; D gene: -; clone size: once; CDR3 protein: CASSKDGPDTGYTF; CDR3 DNA: TGTGCCAGTAGTAAGGACGGACCCGATACTGGCTACACCTTC
J gene: TRBJ2-7; V gene: TRBV11-2; D gene: TRBD2; clone size: -; CDR3 protein: CASSLVAGVYEQYF; CDR3 DNA: TGTGCCAGCAGCTTAGTAGCGGGAGTCTACGAGCAGTACTTC
J gene: TRBJ2-1; V gene: TRBV29-1; D gene: -; clone size: -; CDR3 protein: CSVDRRQDNEQFF; CDR3 DNA: TGCAGCGTTGACCGGCGACAGGACAATGAGCAGTTCTTC
J gene: TRBJ2-7; V gene: TRBV5-1; D gene: -; clone size: -; CDR3 protein: CASSSTGIHEQYF; CDR3 DNA: TGCGCCAGCAGCTCTACCGGAATCCACGAGCAGTACTTC
J gene: TRBJ2-6; V gene: TRBV15; D gene: TRBD1; clone size: -; CDR3 protein: CATSRDLPGQGGSGANVLTF; CDR3 DNA: TGTGCCACCAGCAGAGATCTTCCGGGACAGGGTGGCTCTGGGGCCAACGTCCTGACTTTC
J gene: TRBJ2-7; V gene: TRBV28; D gene: TRBD1; clone size: once; CDR3 protein: CASSSTGTENQYEQYF; CDR3 DNA: TGTGCCAGCAGTTCAACCGGGACAGAGAACCAGTACGAGCAGTACTTC
J gene: TRBJ2-7; V gene: TRBV7-2; D gene: -; clone size: -; CDR3 protein: CASSLVPPGTEQYF; CDR3 DNA: TGTGCCAGCAGCTTAGTCCCCCCCGGGACCGAGCAGTACTTC
J gene: TRBJ2-5; V gene: TRBV7-9; D gene: TRBD1; clone size: -; CDR3 protein: CASSPRAGTGVQETQYF; CDR3 DNA: TGTGCCAGCAGCCCTCGGGCCGGGACAGGGGTTCAAGAGACCCAGTACTTC
J gene: TRBJ2-4; V gene: TRBV14; D gene: -; clone size: -; CDR3 protein: CASGGGNIQYF; CDR3 DNA: TGTGCCAGCGGGGGCGGAAACATTCAGTACTTC
J gene: TRBJ1-2; V gene: TRBV15; D gene: TRBD1; clone size: -; CDR3 protein: CATSREITGGAHGYTF; CDR3 DNA: TGTGCCACCAGCAGAGAAATTACAGGGGGCGCCCATGGCTACACCTTC
J gene: TRBJ2-3; V gene: TRBV5-1; D gene: -; clone size: -; CDR3 protein: CATKIAESTDTQYF; CDR3 DNA: TGCGCCACCAAGATAGCGGAGAGCACAGATACGCAGTATTTT
J gene: TRBJ1-1; V gene: TRBV25-1; D gene: TRBD1; clone size: few; CDR3 protein: CASSEPGTGGTEAFF; CDR3 DNA: TGTGCCAGCAGTGAACCCGGGACAGGGGGAACTGAAGCTTTCTTT
J gene: TRBJ1-1; V gene: TRBV14; D gene: TRBD1; clone size: -; CDR3 protein: CASSQDSGQGRFTEAFF; CDR3 DNA: TGTGCCAGCAGCCAAGATTCCGGACAGGGTCGATTCACTGAAGCTTTCTTT
J gene: TRBJ2-4; V gene: TRBV5-1; D gene: -; clone size: once; CDR3 protein: CASSEQDPAKNIQYF; CDR3 DNA: TGCGCCAGCAGCGAACAGGACCCAGCCAAAAACATTCAGTACTTC
J gene: TRBJ1-5; V gene: TRBV5-1; D gene: -; clone size: -; CDR3 protein: CASSLDRNSNQPQHF; CDR3 DNA: TGCGCCAGCAGCCTTGACAGAAATAGCAATCAGCCCCAGCATTTT
J gene: TRBJ1-1; V gene: TRBV4-2; D gene: TRBD1; clone size: -; CDR3 protein: CASSPQPGTGYGGAFF; CDR3 DNA: TGTGCCAGCAGCCCCCAACCCGGGACAGGGTATGGGGGAGCTTTCTTT
J gene: TRBJ2-6; V gene: TRBV2; D gene: TRBD1; clone size: -; CDR3 protein: CASRNRGPISGANVLTF; CDR3 DNA: TGTGCCAGCAGGAACAGGGGGCCCATCTCTGGGGCCAACGTCCTGACTTTC
J gene: TRBJ1-6; V gene: TRBV15; D gene: -; clone size: -; CDR3 protein: CATSRRAESNSPLHF; CDR3 DNA: TGTGCCACCAGCAGACGGGCCGAATCGAATTCACCCCTCCACTTT